A single sample gave rise to the 11 T cell receptor beta chains below, sequenced in a study of cytomegalovirus exposure and HLA in healthy donors. The PCR used 60 Vbeta and 13 Jbeta primers. Using immunoSEQ multiplex PCR, the repertoire was profiled, and TCRdb retains in-frame clones only, with some absent. This sample yields more than 150,000 clones, of which about 90% are seen a single time; roughly 0.24% belongs to the top ten. The sequenced sample consisted of PBMCs. The receptors originated from a girl under three years old in good health and CMV-seronegative.

This clone was counted a few times. CDR3 sequence reads: CASSIGGQGTRYF. In DNA form, the CDR3 reads TGTGCCAGTAGTATAGGGGGACAGGGGACCAGGTATTTT. The chain recombines TRBV19 with TRBJ2-3; 10 bases agree with TRBD1. The V and J ends lost 1 base and 14 bases, in that order; junction bases with no gene match: 6. CDR1 and CDR2 (germline): LNHDA, SQIVND (reference sequence). The CDR3 is 13 residues long. Filled out from reference TRBV19 and TRBJ2-3, the complete variable domain reads DGGITQSPKYLFRKEGQNVTLSCEQNLNHDAMYWYRQDPGQGLRLIYYSQIVNDFQKGDIAEGYSVSREKKESFPLTVTSAQKNPTAFYLCASSIGGQGTRYFGPGTRLTVL.

A few counts support this clone. V gene TRBV7-3 combines with J gene TRBJ2-1, with 11 bases that match TRBD2. The CDR3 consists of 15 residues. CDR1 SGHTA and CDR2 FQGTGA come from the germline V gene. V was pared by 4 bases and J by 4 bases, with 3 bases of the junction left unmatched. This chain's CDR3 is CASSSGLAGYNEQFF. In DNA form, the CDR3 reads TGTGCCAGCAGCTCCGGACTAGCGGGTTACAATGAGCAGTTCTTC.

The chain employs TRBV7-8 and TRBJ1-4, with D possibly matching TRBD1 (5 bases). The V end was cut by 6 bases, the J end by 1 base, with 12 bases between. CDR1 and CDR2 (germline): SGHVS, FQNEAQ. This CDR3 is 15 amino acids long. The CDR3 loop is CASSSSGITNEKLFF. The CDR3 DNA reads as TGTGCCAGCAGTTCGTCAGGGATAACTAATGAAAAACTGTTTTTT.

This chain uses TRBV6-5 with TRBJ1-1; tentatively, D is TRBD1 (6 bases). Germline V CDR1 and CDR2: MNHEY, SVGAGI. Trimming stripped 2 bases from V and 1 base from J, with 14 bases between. The CDR3 loop spans 16 amino acids. The CDR3 coding sequence is TGTGCCAGCAGTTACATCGGACAGCTGTCGAACACTGAAGCTTTCTTT. It specifies CASSYIGQLSNTEAFF.

The chain employs TRBV19 and TRBJ1-6; D is ambiguous. V was trimmed by 4 bases and J by 6 bases, leaving 7 bases between them. Germline lookup yields CDR1 LNHDA and CDR2 SQIVND (reference sequence). The CDR3 runs 13 residues. The CDR3 DNA follows: TGTGCCAGTAGTACAGGAGGTAATTCACCCCTCCACTTT. This translates into CASSTGGNSPLHF. Combining the CDR3 with reference TRBV19 and TRBJ1-6 gives the whole variable domain DGGITQSPKYLFRKEGQNVTLSCEQNLNHDAMYWYRQDPGQGLRLIYYSQIVNDFQKGDIAEGYSVSREKKESFPLTVTSAQKNPTAFYLCASSTGGNSPLHFGNGTRLTVT.

V and J are TRBV7-2 and TRBJ2-5; possibly TRBD2 for D (6 bases). Trimming removed 4 bases from V and 4 bases from J, with 16 bases in between. This CDR3 comprises 15 residues. Germline-derived CDR1 and CDR2 are SGHTA and FQGNSA. CDR3 sequence: CASSSVHRGGETQYF. Here the CDR3 DNA reads TGTGCCAGCAGCTCCGTTCATAGGGGAGGAGAGACCCAGTACTTC. The whole variable domain, remainder taken from reference TRBV7-2 and TRBJ2-5, is GAGVSQSPSNKVTEKGKDVELRCDPISGHTALYWYRQSLGQGLEFLIYFQGNSAPDKSGLPSDRFSAERTGGSVSTLTIQRTQQEDSAVYLCASSSVHRGGETQYFGPGTRLLVL.

J is TRBJ1-1 and V is TRBV30; the D gene is possibly TRBD1 (6 bases). Trimming left V 4 bases short and J 1 base short, with 16 bases between. CDR1 GTSNPN and CDR2 SVGIG come from the germline V gene (reference sequence). The CDR3 runs 15 residues. DNA of the CDR3: TGTGCCTGGACGGGTGGGGACACCGAGAACACTGAAGCTTTCTTT. Translating gives CAWTGGDTENTEAFF.

J is TRBJ1-1 and V is TRBV19; possibly TRBD1 for D (5 bases). Germline V lookup: CDR1 LNHDA, CDR2 SQIVND (reference sequence). The length of the CDR3 is 13 residues. The V and J ends lost 2 bases and 5 bases respectively, with 9 bases between them. The CDR3 DNA follows: TGTGCCAGTAGTATAAGGGGTTGGACTGAAGCTTTCTTT. It yields the protein CASSIRGWTEAFF.

The J gene is TRBJ2-5, the V gene TRBV19, with D possibly matching TRBD2 (6 bases). Germline-derived CDR1 and CDR2 are LNHDA and SQIVND (reference sequence). V was pared by 4 bases and J by 11 bases, with 14 bases between. This CDR3 is 12 amino acids long. The CDR3 DNA follows: TGTGCCAGTAGTACGGGAGTCAGGGAGCAGTACTTC. Its protein is CASSTGVREQYF.

Turning to this clone: A read error may produce the germline difference seen at one junction end. The chain is built from TRBV7-9 and TRBJ1-2, with 7 nucleotides matching TRBD1. Per the germline V gene, CDR1 is SEHNR and CDR2 is FQNEAQ (reference sequence). CDR3 size: 12 residues. In DNA, the CDR3 is TGTTCCAGCGGAGACAGGGACTATGGCTACACCTTC. Protein sequence: CSSGDRDYGYTF.

The chain has TRBV2 and TRBJ2-1; TRBD2 matches at 7 bases. Losses at the gene ends were 7 bases for V and 7 bases for J; bases not matched to a gene: 7. This CDR3 spans 13 amino acids. In germline, CDR1 is SNHLY, CDR2 FYNNEI. In DNA form, the CDR3 reads TGTGCCAGCATTGCCCGGGGGGTAAATGAGCAGTTCTTC. Translation gives CASIARGVNEQFF.